Below, one TCR beta chain is given with its context. It lacks a known antigen. Per-base quality was not reported, and no clone a single base away is much larger than it. TCRbeta CDR3 regions were amplified from genomic DNA using the immunoSEQ Assay, a bias-controlled multiplex PCR. On the authors' methods: The number of nucleated cells in each sample was estimated from the amplification of reference gene primers within the assay. To quantify the absolute abundance of each unique TCRbeta CDR3 rearrangement, sequence reads were collapsed and filtered. For each sample, productive Simpson clonality was calculated as the square root of Simpson's diversity index across productive rearrangements. TCRdb carries this immuneACCESS record with in-frame sequences only. Its versions omit some clonotypes, under half of them owing to an unresolved V gene in the studies checked, with the rest unexplained. V and J calls and clone size are given by that table; D and trimming were obtained from the DNA. In all, the sample holds 150,000 to 200,000 clones, and 80% to 90% of those were seen once. The ten most abundant clones make up about 2.1% of the sample.

The sample belongs to a study of blood T cell repertoires in COVID-19 (dated by TCRdb to 2019 to 2021). Turning to the overall study: Collaborator samples came from the United States, Italy and Spain and covered acute and convalescent phases of COVID-19. Where available, HLA class I and class II types were taken from metadata supplied by the sample provider and were not determined by assay-based typing. Subjects who had been exposed to COVID-19, were actively infected with it, or had recovered from it provided the deeply sampled blood TCRbeta repertoires that made up the dataset. Nearly every sample came with metadata listing a de-identified subject ID, COVID-19 status, age in years and sex. The repertoires were released in a freely available public database meant as a resource for research on the immune response to SARS-CoV-2. The samples were drawn from the first 160 participants of the ongoing ImmuneRACE study and from 950 to 1,500 subjects provided by 6 global collaborators. The prospective study material was composed of cDNA or gDNA derived from T cells, B-cell-depleted T cells, or PBMCs. Findings and caveats that apply to the study as a whole: The amount of clinical and demographic metadata varied by source and participant and was provided uncurated.

Including cysteine and phenylalanine, the CDR3 has 13 amino acids. Only the CDR3 part of the read is kept: 39 bases, read in frame from the first base. The germline ends are 13 bases apart after V is trimmed by 3 bases and J by 5 bases. CDR1 and CDR2 were assigned from the germline V gene (reference sequence) as DFQATT and SNEGSKA. Samples from volunteer blood donors who had recovered from COVID-19 were contributed by a second Seattle source. The collaborating institutions used their own protocols to collect whole blood in K2EDTA tubes. For TCRbeta analysis, collaborators shipped samples in one of three forms: frozen whole blood, isolated PBMCs, or DNA extracted from either of those sample types.

This TCR derives from a man aged 18 to 30 who had recovered from COVID-19. The sequence is built from TRBV20-1 and TRBJ2-5; TRBD2 is a possible D gene, resting on 5 matching bases. The specimen sequenced was peripheral blood. CDR3 reads: CSASRELRETQYF. The nucleotide sequence reads TGCAGTGCTAGTAGGGAGCTGAGGGAGACCCAGTACTTC.